Listed below are T cell receptor beta chains from one sample, sequenced in a study of blood T cell repertoires in COVID-19. Sequencing was performed with immunoSEQ multiplex PCR; in TCRdb, only in-frame clones are kept and a portion is missing. The sample records 150,000 to 200,000 clones, about four fifths being singletons. The sequencing input was peripheral blood. Receptors were obtained from a man in his sixties with active or convalescent COVID-19. Each CDR3 is given with its conserved first and last residue.

j_call | v_call | cdr3_aa
TRBJ2-6 | TRBV7-3 | CASSAGDRLSSGANVLTF
TRBJ1-1 | TRBV7-9 | CASSLVTPVNTEAFF
TRBJ2-7 | TRBV3-1/TRBV3-2 | CASSQAASGGAKEQYF
TRBJ1-5 | TRBV7-8 | CASSLLNQPQHF
TRBJ1-1 | TRBV11-2 | CASSLTATRLYEAFF
TRBJ2-7 | TRBV3-1/TRBV3-2 | CASSQDEDEQYF
TRBJ2-3 | TRBV6-5 | CASSYLTGHTDTQYF
TRBJ2-7 | TRBV6-5 | CASRGTGGYEQYF
TRBJ2-2 | TRBV6-1 | CASSEPGGTGELFF
TRBJ2-2 | TRBV11-3 | CASSYGTGAHTGELFF
TRBJ1-4 | TRBV14 | CASSQEQGSLTAEKLFF
TRBJ1-3 | TRBV6-1 | CASSETATVTGNTIYF
TRBJ2-1 | TRBV7-9 | CASRPTTEQFF
TRBJ2-2 | TRBV15 | CATSRGDRGRDGELFF
TRBJ2-1 | TRBV2 | CANGLAGGPTRNEQFF
TRBJ1-1 | TRBV2 | CASSVEGQGIEAFF
TRBJ2-3 | TRBV5-1 | CASSLTDSHSTDTQYF
TRBJ2-3 | TRBV15 | CATSREGSGGTDTQYF
TRBJ1-2 | TRBV5-4 | CASSRIQGLGGYTF
TRBJ2-1 | TRBV5-4 | CASSSSGGTPYNEQFF
TRBJ2-3 | TRBV29-1 | CSTRTETDTQYF
TRBJ2-3 | TRBV7-2 | CASSLAFYGSTDTQYF
TRBJ2-3 | TRBV2 | CASSGGRHPSTDTQYF
TRBJ1-4 | TRBV5-1 | CASSLATGGFEKLFF
TRBJ1-5 | TRBV27 | CASSFGGSDQPQHF
TRBJ1-6 | TRBV6-1 | CASSEQGQTNSPLHF
TRBJ2-7 | TRBV2 | CASRDLVDSPYEQYF
TRBJ2-3 | TRBV27 | CASRSWVTWAGTDTQYF
TRBJ1-6 | TRBV28 | CASSVNRGVSNSPLHF
TRBJ1-5 | TRBV7-2 | CASSLGQHQPQHF
TRBJ1-6 | TRBV7-2 | CASSFRLESALHF
TRBJ1-2 | TRBV5-1 | CASSWIAGQGFNGYTF
TRBJ2-7 | TRBV18 | CASSPGHEQYF
TRBJ2-5 | TRBV24-1 | CATSDPDQGPGETQYF
TRBJ1-4 | TRBV6-1 | CASSDRGLAEKLFF
TRBJ1-1 | TRBV25-1 | CASSGLPNTEAFF
TRBJ1-5 | TRBV3-1/TRBV3-2 | CASSPGRNQPQHF
TRBJ1-1 | TRBV5-1 | CASSLREGVTEAFF
TRBJ1-2 | TRBV19 | CASSIGQSYGYTF
TRBJ2-7 | TRBV24-1 | CATSETPGTESSYEQYF
TRBJ2-1 | TRBV11-3 | CASSQNQRGGQFF
TRBJ1-2 | TRBV6-6 | CATETGQGFYGYTF
TRBJ1-2 | TRBV28 | CASSLDRVGAGGYTF
TRBJ2-7 | TRBV29-1 | CSVSRLRGGLEQYF
TRBJ2-3 | TRBV3-1/TRBV3-2 | CASSRTSGGADTQYF
TRBJ2-1 | TRBV14 | CASSRDRANNEQFF
TRBJ1-6 | TRBV2 | CASSDRGSYSPLHF
TRBJ2-5 | TRBV7-9 | CASSLPAQQETQYF
TRBJ1-2 | TRBV3-1/TRBV3-2 | CASGGQSNYGYTF
TRBJ1-1 | TRBV28 | CASRRTTGHTEAFF
TRBJ1-1 | TRBV12-2 | CASRLVQGLNTEAFF
TRBJ1-3 | TRBV10-3 | CAIRGQGTSGNTIYF
TRBJ1-2 | TRBV19 | CASSINQNPGYTF
TRBJ1-1 | TRBV27 | CASRLPPSMTGRNTEAFF
TRBJ1-4 | TRBV7-2 | CASSPWTSTNEKLFF
TRBJ1-6 | TRBV3-1/TRBV3-2 | CASSPDKGQGQSPLHF
TRBJ1-2 | TRBV7-9 | CASSPGLSNYGYTF